The next 4 T cell receptor beta chains were all read from a single sample in a study of blood T cell repertoires in COVID-19. Profiling relied on immunoSEQ multiplex PCR, and the TCRdb table lists in-frame clones only, not all of them. This table has about 140,000 clones, about nine tenths appearing once. The sample comprised peripheral blood. The receptors shown here come from a woman aged 50 to 60 with acute or convalescent COVID-19.

The J gene is TRBJ1-6, the V gene TRBV27; 8 nucleotides line up with TRBD1. The germline CDR1 and CDR2 sequences are MNHEY and SMNVEV (reference sequence). This CDR3 spans 15 amino acids. V gave up 8 bases and J gave up 5 bases; unmatched junction bases: 8. CDR3 nucleotides: TGTGCCAGCCGGACAGGGAACAGTGATAATTCACCCCTCCACTTT. Translated, it gives CASRTGNSDNSPLHF.

The genes are TRBV14 and TRBJ2-2; 9 nucleotides agree with TRBD1. In germline, CDR1 is SGHDN, CDR2 FVKESK. This CDR3 has 16 amino acids. The J segment lost 4 bases and the V segment lost 3 bases, leaving 6 bases of the junction unmatched. CDR3 amino acids: CASSHRQGVLTGELFF. The CDR3 DNA is TGTGCCAGCAGCCACAGACAGGGGGTCCTCACCGGGGAGCTGTTTTTT.

The V gene is TRBV6-5, the J gene TRBJ1-5; D is uncertain. Germline V gives CDR1 MNHEY, CDR2 SVGAGI. This CDR3 has 13 amino acids. The ends were cut back, 4 bases at V and 3 bases at J, with 7 bases in the middle. The CDR3, as DNA: TGTGCCAGCAGTTCACAGCTCAATCAGCCCCAGCATTTT. Amino acid sequence: CASSSQLNQPQHF.

The V call is TRBV7-3, the J call TRBJ1-2; D remains ambiguous. The CDR3 totals 13 residues. Germline values: CDR1 SGHTA, CDR2 FQGTGA. Trimming removed 1 base at V and 3 bases at J, with 6 bases between. This chain's CDR3 is CASSLRLDYGYTF. For the CDR3, the DNA is TGTGCCAGCAGCTTAAGACTGGACTATGGCTACACCTTC.